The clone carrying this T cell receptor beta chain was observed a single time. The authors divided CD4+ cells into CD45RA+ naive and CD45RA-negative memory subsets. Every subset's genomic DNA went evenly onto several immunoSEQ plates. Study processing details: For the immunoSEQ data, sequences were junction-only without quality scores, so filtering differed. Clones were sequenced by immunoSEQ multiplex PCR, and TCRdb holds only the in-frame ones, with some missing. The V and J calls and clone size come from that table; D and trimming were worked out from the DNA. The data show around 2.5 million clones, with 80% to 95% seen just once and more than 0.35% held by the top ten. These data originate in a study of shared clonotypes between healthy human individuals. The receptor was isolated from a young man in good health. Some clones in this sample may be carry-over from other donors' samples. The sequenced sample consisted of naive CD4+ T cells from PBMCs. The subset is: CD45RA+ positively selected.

The CDR3 protein is CASGQGPNTEAFF. CDR3 DNA: TGTGCCAGCGGACAGGGACCGAACACTGAAGCTTTCTTT. The rearrangement uses TRBV6-1 and TRBJ1-1; TRBD1 agrees at 8 bases. Germline V gene data show CDR1 as MNHNS and CDR2 as SASEGT. V trimming: 8 bases; J trimming: 1 base; junction bases outside the gene matches: 3. This CDR3 has 13 amino acids.